Described below is a single T cell receptor (beta chain) sequence and its context. Its antigen is unidentified. CDR1 and CDR2 from the germline V gene are KGHSH and LQKENI. This CDR3 comprises 15 residues. V shed 6 bases and J 1 base; nucleotides not matched to a gene: 6. This entry belongs to a study of cytomegalovirus exposure and HLA in healthy donors. On the study more broadly: Approximately 77 million unique TCRs from HLA-typed donors were held in an early release of data. Study-wide findings and caveats: Trimming of TCR beta V- and J-genes showed a link, identified in a later analysis, to a missense DCLRE1C variant. For cytomegalovirus status, the classifier reportedly gave diagnoses with high specificity and sensitivity.

PCR amplification relied on 60 Vbeta primers (plus 13 Jbeta primers). Profiled with immunoSEQ multiplex PCR; TCRdb holds only in-frame clones, not every one. The sample shows 150,000 to 200,000 clones, roughly 79% of them seen only once. The TCR originated in a woman aged 40 to 50 in good health and CMV-seronegative. The chain carries TRBV18 and TRBJ1-2; 9 nucleotides agree with TRBD1. The sequenced sample consisted of PBMCs. CDR3: CASSTGGGVNYGYTF. The CDR3 region has the DNA TGTGCCAGCTCGACAGGGGGAGGCGTTAACTATGGCTACACCTTC.